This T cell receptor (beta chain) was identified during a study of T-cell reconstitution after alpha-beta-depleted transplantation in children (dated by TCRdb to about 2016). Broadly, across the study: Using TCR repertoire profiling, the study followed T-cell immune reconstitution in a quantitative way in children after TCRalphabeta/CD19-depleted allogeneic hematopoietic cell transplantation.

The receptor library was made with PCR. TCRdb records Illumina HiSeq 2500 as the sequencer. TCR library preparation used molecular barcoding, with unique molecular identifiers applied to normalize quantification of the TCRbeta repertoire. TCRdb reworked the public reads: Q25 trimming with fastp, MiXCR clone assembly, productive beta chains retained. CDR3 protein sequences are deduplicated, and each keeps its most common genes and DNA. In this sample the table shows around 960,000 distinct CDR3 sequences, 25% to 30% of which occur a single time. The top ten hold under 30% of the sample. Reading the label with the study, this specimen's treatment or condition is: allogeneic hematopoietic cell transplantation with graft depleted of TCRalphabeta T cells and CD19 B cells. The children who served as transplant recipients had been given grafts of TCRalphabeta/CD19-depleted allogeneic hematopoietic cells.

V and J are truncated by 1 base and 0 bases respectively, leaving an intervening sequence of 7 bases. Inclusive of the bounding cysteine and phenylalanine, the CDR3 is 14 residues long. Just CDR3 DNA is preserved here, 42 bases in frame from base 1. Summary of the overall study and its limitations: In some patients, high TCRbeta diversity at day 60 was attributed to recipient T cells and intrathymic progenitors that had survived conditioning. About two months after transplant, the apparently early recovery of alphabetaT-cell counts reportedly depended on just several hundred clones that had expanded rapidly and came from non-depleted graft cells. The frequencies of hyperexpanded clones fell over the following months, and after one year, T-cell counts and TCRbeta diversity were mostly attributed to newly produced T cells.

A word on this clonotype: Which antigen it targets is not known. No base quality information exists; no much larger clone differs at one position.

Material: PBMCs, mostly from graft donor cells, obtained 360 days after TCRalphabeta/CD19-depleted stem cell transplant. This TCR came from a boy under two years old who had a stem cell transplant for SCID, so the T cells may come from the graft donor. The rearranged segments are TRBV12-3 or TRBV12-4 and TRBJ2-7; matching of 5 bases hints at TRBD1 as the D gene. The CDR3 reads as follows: CASSLEGISYEQYF. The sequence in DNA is TGTGCCAGCAGTTTAGAGGGGATCTCCTACGAGCAGTACTTC.